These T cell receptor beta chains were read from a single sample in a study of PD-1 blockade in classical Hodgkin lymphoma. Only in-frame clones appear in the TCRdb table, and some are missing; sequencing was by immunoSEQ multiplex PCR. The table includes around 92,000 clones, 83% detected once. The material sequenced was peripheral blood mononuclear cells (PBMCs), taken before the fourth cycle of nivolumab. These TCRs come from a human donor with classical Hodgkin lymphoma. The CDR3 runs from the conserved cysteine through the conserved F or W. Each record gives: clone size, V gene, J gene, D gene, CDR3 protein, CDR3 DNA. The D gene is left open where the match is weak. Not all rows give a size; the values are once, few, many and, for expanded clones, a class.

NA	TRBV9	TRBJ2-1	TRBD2	CASSVAVSGTGEQFF	TGTGCCAGCAGCGTAGCGGTTAGCGGGACTGGCGAGCAGTTCTTC
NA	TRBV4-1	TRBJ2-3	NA	CASSQVRRIESSTDTQYF	TGCGCCAGCAGCCAAGTGCGCAGAATAGAATCTAGCACAGATACGCAGTATTTT
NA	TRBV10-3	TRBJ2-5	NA	CAISTDHPGTGETQYF	TGTGCCATCTCCACGGACCACCCAGGGACCGGCGAGACCCAGTACTTC
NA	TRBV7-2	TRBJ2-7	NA	CASSLVAGSRINFYEQYF	TGTGCCAGCAGCTTAGTTGCGGGAAGTAGGATTAACTTCTACGAGCAGTACTTC
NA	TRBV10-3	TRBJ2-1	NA	CAISATTQEQFF	TGTGCCATCAGTGCTACGACTCAGGAGCAGTTCTTC
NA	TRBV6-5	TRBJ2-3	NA	CASSWDSTDTQYF	TGTGCCAGCAGTTGGGACAGCACAGATACGCAGTATTTT
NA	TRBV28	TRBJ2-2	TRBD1	CASTGIGINTGELFF	TGTGCATCGACAGGGATAGGAATTAATACCGGGGAGCTGTTTTTT
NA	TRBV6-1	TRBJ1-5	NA	CASSARRTGTTSNQPQHF	TGTGCCAGCAGTGCCCGAAGAACTGGAACGACGAGCAATCAGCCCCAGCATTTT
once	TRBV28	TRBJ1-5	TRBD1	CASQGTGRYSNQPQHF	TGTGCCAGCCAGGGGACAGGCCGTTATAGCAATCAGCCCCAGCATTTT
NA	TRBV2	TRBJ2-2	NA	CASSYREINTGELFF	TGTGCCAGCAGTTACAGGGAGATAAACACCGGGGAGCTGTTTTTT
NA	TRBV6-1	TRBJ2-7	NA	CASSDDPLSSYEQYF	TGTGCCAGCAGTGATGACCCACTGAGCTCCTACGAGCAGTACTTC
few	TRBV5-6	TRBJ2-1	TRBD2	CASSFLSPLAGTNEQFF	TGTGCCAGCAGCTTTTTGAGCCCTCTAGCGGGTACCAATGAGCAGTTCTTC
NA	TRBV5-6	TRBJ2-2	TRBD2	CASSPTAAGLGTGELFF	TGTGCCAGCAGCCCCACCGCGGCGGGACTAGGCACCGGGGAGCTGTTTTTT
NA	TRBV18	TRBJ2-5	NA	CASSQTVLSFRAETQYF	TGTGCCAGCTCACAGACCGTCCTTTCATTTAGGGCAGAGACCCAGTACTTC
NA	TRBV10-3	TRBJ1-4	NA	CAISVGTTTNEKLFF	TGTGCCATCAGTGTAGGGACAACAACTAATGAAAAACTGTTTTTT
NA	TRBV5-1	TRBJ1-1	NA	CASSFGDTEAFF	TGCGCCAGCAGCTTTGGGGACACTGAAGCTTTCTTT
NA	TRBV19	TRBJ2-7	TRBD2	CASSRRTSGRPGDEQYF	TGTGCCAGTAGTAGGAGGACTAGCGGGAGGCCGGGGGACGAGCAGTACTTC
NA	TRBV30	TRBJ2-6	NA	CAWSPGANVLTF	TGTGCCTGGAGCCCTGGGGCCAACGTCCTGACTTTC
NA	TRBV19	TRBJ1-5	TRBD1	CASSTGAGQPQHF	TGTGCCAGTAGCACAGGGGCGGGTCAGCCCCAGCATTTT
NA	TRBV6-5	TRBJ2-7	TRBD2	CASSYSGTSGRYEQYF	TGTGCCAGCAGTTACTCAGGGACTAGCGGGAGGTACGAGCAGTACTTC
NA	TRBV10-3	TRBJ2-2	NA	CAISETEFGELFF	TGTGCCATCAGTGAAACAGAATTCGGGGAGCTGTTTTTT
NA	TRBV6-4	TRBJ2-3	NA	CASSYRETDSTDTQYF	TGTGCCAGCAGTTACAGGGAGACAGACAGCACAGATACGCAGTATTTT
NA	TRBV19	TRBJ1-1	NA	CASTRNVNTEAFF	TGTGCCAGTACGAGGAACGTGAACACTGAAGCTTTCTTT
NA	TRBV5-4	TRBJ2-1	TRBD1	CASSLEGTGGNEQFF	TGTGCCAGCAGCTTGGAAGGGACAGGGGGGAATGAGCAGTTCTTC
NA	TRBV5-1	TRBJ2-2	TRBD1	CASRTPGQGSTGELFF	TGCGCCAGCAGAACCCCGGGACAGGGTTCCACCGGGGAGCTGTTTTTT
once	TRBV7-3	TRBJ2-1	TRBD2	CASSSLAGGPVNEQFF	TGTGCCAGCAGCTCGCTAGCGGGAGGGCCGGTCAATGAGCAGTTCTTC
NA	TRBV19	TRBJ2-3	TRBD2	CASSILASGPTDTQYF	TGTGCCAGTAGTATTCTGGCTAGCGGTCCCACAGATACGCAGTATTTT
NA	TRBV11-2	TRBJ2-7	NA	CASSLAGPTGEQYF	TGTGCCAGCAGCTTAGCGGGGCCGACGGGCGAGCAGTACTTC
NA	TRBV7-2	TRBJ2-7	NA	CASSSQTPGRAIVYF	TGTGCCAGCAGCAGCCAAACACCGGGACGGGCGATAGTGTACTTC
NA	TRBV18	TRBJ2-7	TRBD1	CASSPLSGQGAEQYF	TGTGCCAGCTCACCCCTTAGCGGTCAGGGGGCCGAGCAGTACTTC
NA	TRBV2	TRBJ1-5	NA	CATRDTSSPQHF	TGTGCCACCCGGGACACATCCAGCCCCCAGCATTTT
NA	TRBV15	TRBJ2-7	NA	CATSRDVGEQYF	TGTGCCACCAGCAGAGATGTTGGCGAGCAGTACTTC
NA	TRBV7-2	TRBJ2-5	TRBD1	CATRGGQGAQYF	TGTGCCACCAGAGGGGGACAGGGGGCCCAGTACTTC
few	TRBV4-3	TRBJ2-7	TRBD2	CASSQGLAGHYEQYF	TGCGCCAGCAGCCAGGGACTAGCGGGCCACTACGAGCAGTACTTC
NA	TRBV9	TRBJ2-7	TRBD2	CASSGLQAAGDEQYF	TGTGCCAGCAGCGGGCTCCAGGCAGCGGGAGACGAGCAGTACTTC
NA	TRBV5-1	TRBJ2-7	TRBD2	CASSLGGSGSYEQYF	TGCGCCAGCAGCTTGGGCGGTAGCGGGAGCTACGAGCAGTACTTC
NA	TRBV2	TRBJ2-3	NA	CASSGLAVTDTQYF	TGTGCCAGCAGTGGCTTAGCGGTCACAGATACGCAGTATTTT
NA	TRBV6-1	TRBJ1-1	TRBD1	CASSGVPGQGGQPNTEAFF	TGTGCCAGCAGTGGGGTCCCGGGACAGGGGGGACAGCCGAACACTGAAGCTTTCTTT
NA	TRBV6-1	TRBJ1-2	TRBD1	CASRDLGQAPYGYTF	TGTGCCAGCAGGGACCTCGGACAGGCCCCATATGGCTACACCTTC
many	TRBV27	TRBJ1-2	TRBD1	CASSLSKTGGRGYTF	TGTGCCAGCAGTTTATCGAAGACAGGGGGCCGAGGCTACACCTTC
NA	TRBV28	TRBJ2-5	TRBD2	CASSRAGTRTRETQYF	TGTGCCAGCAGCCGCGCCGGGACTAGGACGAGAGAGACCCAGTACTTC
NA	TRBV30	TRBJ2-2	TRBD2	CAWSNGRDTGELFF	TGTGCCTGGAGTAACGGGAGGGACACCGGGGAGCTGTTTTTT
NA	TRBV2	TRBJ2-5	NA	CASTEEGVTLQETQYF	TGTGCCAGCACGGAGGAGGGAGTAACTCTACAAGAGACCCAGTACTTC
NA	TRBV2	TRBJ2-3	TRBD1	CASSRQGGSDTQYF	TGTGCCAGCAGTAGACAGGGTGGGTCAGATACGCAGTATTTT
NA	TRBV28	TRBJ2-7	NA	CATTTGRYEQYF	TGTGCCACCACCACGGGACGCTACGAGCAGTACTTC
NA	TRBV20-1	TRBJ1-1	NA	CSARGGGSAFF	TGCAGTGCTAGAGGGGGGGGGTCGGCTTTCTTT
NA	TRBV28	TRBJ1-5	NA	CASSFGQGGGNQPQHF	TGTGCCAGCAGTTTCGGTCAGGGTGGGGGCAATCAGCCCCAGCATTTT
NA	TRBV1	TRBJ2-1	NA	CTSSQPRGLEGASSYNEQFF	TGCACCAGCAGCCAACCCAGGGGACTAGAGGGGGCCAGCTCCTACAATGAGCAGTTCTTC
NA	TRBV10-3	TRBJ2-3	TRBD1	CAISGQGASSDTQYF	TGTGCCATCAGTGGACAGGGGGCGTCCTCAGATACGCAGTATTTT
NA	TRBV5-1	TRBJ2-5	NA	CASSLGQGQGTQYF	TGCGCCAGCAGCTTGGGCCAGGGGCAAGGGACCCAGTACTTC
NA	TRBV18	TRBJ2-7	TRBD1	CASSQGQGEQYF	TGTGCCAGCTCACAGGGACAGGGGGAACAGTACTTC
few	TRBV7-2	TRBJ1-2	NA	CASSLIRPSRTTNYGYTF	TGTGCCAGCAGCTTAATACGGCCTTCGCGGACTACTAACTATGGCTACACCTTC
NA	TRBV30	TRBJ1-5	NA	CAWSVSVGQPQHF	TGTGCCTGGAGTGTCTCAGTGGGTCAGCCCCAGCATTTT
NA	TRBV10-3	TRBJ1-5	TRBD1	CAISETMRDRYPQPQHF	TGTGCCATCAGTGAGACAATGCGGGACAGGTACCCTCAGCCCCAGCATTTT
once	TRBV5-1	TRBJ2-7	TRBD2	CASSPSGIAGGFYEQYF	TGCGCCAGCAGCCCCTCTGGGATAGCGGGAGGATTCTACGAGCAGTACTTC
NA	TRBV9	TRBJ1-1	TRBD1	CASSVGQGGTEAFF	TGTGCCAGCAGCGTAGGACAGGGGGGCACTGAAGCTTTCTTT
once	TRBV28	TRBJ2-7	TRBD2	CASSLLIGLAPTYEQYF	TGTGCCAGCAGTTTACTCATCGGACTAGCTCCAACCTACGAGCAGTACTTC
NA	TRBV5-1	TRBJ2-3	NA	CASRDSRGSAADTQYF	TGCGCCAGCAGGGACAGCCGGGGCTCAGCGGCAGATACGCAGTATTTT
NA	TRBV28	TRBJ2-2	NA	CASSLWSGTNTGELFF	TGTGCCAGCAGTTTATGGTCCGGGACTAACACCGGGGAGCTGTTTTTT